This TCR beta chain is from a study of OX40 agonist ivuxolimab in advanced cancers. The method was immunoSEQ multiplex PCR; TCRdb's version includes in-frame clones alone and lacks a portion of them. Here the sample spans 100,000 or so clones, approximately 93% being singletons. CDR1 and CDR2 (germline): SQVTM, ANQGSEA. This CDR3 is built from 12 residues. V was cut by 1 base and J by 3 bases, with 6 bases left in between. Specimen: CD4+ or CD8+ T cells sorted from blood, collected in a trial of the OX40 agonist ivuxolimab. The TCR was taken from an adult with an advanced solid tumor such as melanoma, head and neck, liver or kidney cancer. The chain joins TRBV29-1 to TRBJ1-1; TRBD1 is a possible D gene (5 bases). CDR3 in DNA: TGCAGCGTTGAAGGGGGGGACACTGAAGCTTTCTTT. It translates to CSVEGGDTEAFF.